The text below deals with one T cell receptor beta chain. Its antigen is not known. Other DNA sequences in this sample translate to the same CDR3. The sample comes from a study of cytomegalovirus exposure and HLA in healthy donors. Overall study findings and caveats: It was shown in a later analysis that HLA-associated TCR beta chains were more clonally expanded than other, equally common chains. In an earlier analysis, productive rearrangement rates for most beta V segments clustered near 87% or 30%. The authors later found most CMV-associated TCR beta chains appeared HLA-restricted.

Germline assignment: CDR1 SGHRS and CDR2 YFSETQ. V dropped 0 bases and J dropped 1 base, with 7 bases sitting between them. The CDR3 spans 14 residues. A multiplex PCR was run with 60 Vbeta primers and 13 Jbeta primers. Sequenced by immunoSEQ multiplex PCR; TCRdb stores in-frame clones only, minus some. The sample includes over 130,000 clones, 70% to 85% seen only once; the top ten take about 1.5%. The clonotype was recovered from a young man in good health and CMV-seropositive. Sequencing input: PBMCs. The chain links TRBV5-1 to TRBJ1-1; D is undetermined. The CDR3 nucleotides read TGCGCCAGCAGCTTGGACGCAGGGAACACTGAAGCTTTCTTT. Its translation is CASSLDAGNTEAFF.